This T cell receptor beta chain was observed in a study of blood T cells in healthy people across ages (dated by TCRdb to between 2015 and 2017). For the wider study: In model experiments, template switching captured roughly one uniquely barcoded TCR beta cDNA molecule for every two T cells. Donors were grouped into four age groups: young (average 16 years), middle-aged (39), aged (around 56) and long-lived (about 82). To avoid experimental bias, donors of different ages were spread randomly across the sequencing lanes. The study measured age-related changes in TCR beta repertoire diversity using deep sequencing normalized with unique cDNA molecular identifiers. Using the same blood draw, the study looked at two additional independent replicas of 1 million unique cDNA reads for two donors, one aged 18 to 30 and the other aged 80 or older. The full study reports these points: Donor CMV infection status was unknown, potentially confounding age-related changes in expanded clonotypes. As age increased, observed TCR beta diversity per million T cells dropped in a roughly linear way, and a significant reduction was already evident by age about 40. Because profiling used bulk unsorted PBMCs, naive and antigen-experienced compartments could not be compared conclusively. Compared with the aged group, the long-lived group had more naive CD4+ T cells, fewer expanded clones and increased TCR diversity, suggesting age selection. The percentage of naive T cells measured by flow cytometry correlated strongly with observed TCR beta diversity. Estimates of total diversity based on one million sequenced T cells were regarded as lower bounds and as underestimates.

CDR1 and CDR2 were assigned from the germline V gene as MDHEN and SYDVKM. The CDR3 starts with the cysteine, ends with the phenylalanine, and has 14 residues. Only the CDR3 DNA stays, 42 bases, in frame from base 1. Donors were about 36 systemically healthy Caucasian individuals from Russia aged roughly 6 to 100 years. About 10 milliliters of peripheral blood were drawn from each donor into EDTA-treated Vacutainer tubes. Ficoll-Paque density-gradient centrifugation was used to isolate PBMCs, with at least 6.5 million per sample. Trizol reagent was used to extract total RNA from the PBMCs, yielding at least 5.5 micrograms per sample. Naive CD45RAhigh/CD27high T cell percentages were measured by flow cytometry on a PBMC aliquot from every donor. Libraries came from 5' RACE. This sample was sequenced with an Illumina HiSeq 2500. A second PCR of about 7 to 12 cycles was run with a J-beta primer mix and a sample-barcoded 5' primer. A template-switch 5' adaptor carrying 12 random nucleotides introduced a unique molecular identifier onto each TCR beta cDNA molecule. Each sample yielded at least 2.5 million CDR3-containing paired-end reads. First-strand cDNA synthesis was performed from all RNA using the Mint cDNA synthesis kit, with priming by a TRBC-specific oligonucleotide. Following uracil-DNA glycosylase treatment, all cDNA underwent a first 18-cycle PCR with the universal primers M1SS and BC2_uni_R. Per the original workflow: For normalization, 1 million high-quality reads were randomly selected from each sample, with every read carrying a distinct molecular identifier. Reads sharing molecular identifiers were discarded rather than binned into consensus sequences. CDR3 identification, clonotype clustering and error correction used MiTCR with a Q25 quality threshold and the strictest error-elimination algorithm. Lower-bound total TCR beta diversity was estimated with a nonparametric unseen species model using Euler transformation. TCRdb applied fastp at Q25 and MiXCR to the public reads, then kept only in-frame beta chains. Duplicate CDR3 protein sequences are folded into a single record with the most common DNA and genes. TCRdb's processing, not the authors', yielded these V and J calls. The sample table holds fewer than 700,000 distinct CDR3 sequences, of which roughly two fifths were seen once. The ten largest clones represent around 30% of the sample.

A word on this clonotype: Its antigen is not yet known. Nothing much larger sits one base from this clone, and base qualities are not available.

The clonotype originates from an elderly man in good health. Sequencing was done on a sample of blood. The V and J segments used are TRBV28 and TRBJ2-4; the D gene is perhaps TRBD2, from 6 matching bases. The J call may be incorrect, as the DNA end agrees better with TRBJ2-7. CDR3 protein: CASTSCGTSYEQYF. The DNA is as follows: TGTGCCAGCACCTCCTGCGGGACCTCCTACGAGCAGTACTTC.